Following are 32 T cell receptor beta chains from one sample sequenced in a study of T cell responses to AZD1222 COVID-19 vaccine. Generated by immunoSEQ multiplex PCR, the TCRdb table keeps only in-frame clones and is missing some. The sample consists of more than 100,000 clones, over 75% of them appearing once. The material was peripheral blood, obtained on day 0 of AZD1222 vaccination. The receptors were gathered from an adult in good health.

V and J are TRBV19 and TRBJ1-5; no definite D call. V gave up 10 bases and J gave up 9 bases, with 19 bases separating them. The germline gives CDR1 LNHDA, CDR2 SQIVND (reference sequence). This CDR3 has 13 residues. The CDR3 bases are TGTGCCACCTCGAGGGCAACTCCCGCGCCCCAGCATTTT. It encodes CATSRATPAPQHF.

This chain links TRBV7-9 with TRBJ1-2; D not certain. CDR1 and CDR2 from the germline V gene are SEHNR and FQNEAQ (reference sequence). The V end was cut by 5 bases, the J end by 3 bases, with 10 bases between. This CDR3 region has 13 residues. CDR3 sequence: CASSPQRDYGYTF. For the CDR3, the DNA is TGTGCCAGCAGCCCACAGCGGGACTATGGCTACACCTTC.

CDR3 nucleotide sequence: TGTGCCAGCAGCTCAGGGACTAGCGGGGAGGCAGATACGCAGTATTTT. It is translated as CASSSGTSGEADTQYF. This chain joins TRBV5-6 and TRBJ2-3; 13 positions agree with TRBD2. CDR3 length: 16 residues. V gave up 3 bases and J gave up 4 bases; unmatched junction bases: 5. Germline V gives CDR1 SGHDT, CDR2 YYEEEE.

The chain carries TRBV19 and TRBJ2-3, with TRBD2 identical over 12 bases. Germline V CDR1 and CDR2: LNHDA, SQIVND (reference sequence). Unmatched junction bases numbered 0, after V lost 1 base and J lost 1 base. CDR3 length: 16 residues. The CDR3 here is CASSIGTSGGTDTQYF. In nucleotides, the CDR3 is TGTGCCAGTAGTATAGGGACTAGCGGGGGCACAGATACGCAGTATTTT.

This rearrangement joins TRBV7-8 to TRBJ1-5; TRBD1 is a possible D gene (5 bases). From germline, CDR1 is SGHVS and CDR2 FQNEAQ. The CDR3 spans 15 residues. Between the trimmed V and J ends, which lost 5 bases and 6 bases, there was a span of 17 bases. CDR3 sequence (DNA): TGTGCCAGCAGCCCCGGAAGGTGGGGCATTCAGCCCCAGCATTTT. Translated: CASSPGRWGIQPQHF.

The chain uses TRBV6-5 and TRBJ2-7; D is unclear. V was clipped by 0 bases and J by 3 bases, with 9 bases between them. In germline, CDR1 is MNHEY, CDR2 SVGAGI. The CDR3 spans 14 residues. The DNA for the CDR3 is TGTGCCAGCAGTTACTCGATAGGCGGCTACGAGCAGTACTTC. Protein product: CASSYSIGGYEQYF.

The chain links TRBV3-1 (or the pseudogene TRBV3-2) to TRBJ2-3; D might be TRBD1 (5 bases). The germline gives CDR1 LGHDT, CDR2 YNNKEL (reference sequence). This CDR3 contains 15 residues. Trimming shortened V by 1 base and J by 6 bases, and 14 bases separated the two germline ends. In DNA form, the CDR3 reads TGTGCCAGCAGCCAAGGCGGACACCCCGGGGATACGCAGTATTTT. This gives the protein CASSQGGHPGDTQYF.

The genes are TRBV10-2 and TRBJ1-3, with D possibly matching TRBD1 (5 bases). Germline assignment: CDR1 WSHSY and CDR2 SAAADI. The CDR3 is made up of 15 amino acids. V gave up 2 bases and J gave up 8 bases, with 16 bases separating them. CDR3 loop: CASSEPGTLADTIYF. CDR3 nucleotide sequence: TGCGCCAGCAGTGAGCCCGGGACTCTGGCCGACACCATATATTTT.

This clone was recorded once. This chain uses TRBV5-6 with TRBJ2-1, with no clear D. In germline, CDR1 is SGHDT, CDR2 YYEEEE. V was shortened by 1 base and J by 0 bases, with 5 bases between the two germline ends. CDR3 length: 14 residues. The CDR3: CASSLLSSYNEQFF. CDR3 DNA: TGTGCCAGCAGCTTGTTGAGCTCCTACAATGAGCAGTTCTTC.

The chain employs TRBV9 and TRBJ1-3; D possibly corresponds to TRBD1 (5 bases). Germline V gene data show CDR1 as SGDLS and CDR2 as YYNGEE. Trimming took off 4 bases at V and 2 bases at J, with 13 bases between the two ends. The CDR3 runs to 15 residues. The DNA of the CDR3 is TGTGCCAGCAGCCTTCAGGGTATGGCTGGAAACACCATATATTTT. Amino acids: CASSLQGMAGNTIYF.

The CDR3 nucleotides read TGCGCCAGCAGCTTGGGCCCGGGGGGGACCTACGAGCAGTACTTC. Translating gives CASSLGPGGTYEQYF. V gene TRBV5-1 combines with J gene TRBJ2-7; TRBD2 agrees at 8 bases. The junction had 4 bases not matched to a gene; V was cut back by 0 bases and J by 2 bases. The germline V gene encodes CDR1 SGHRS and CDR2 YFSETQ. This CDR3 spans 15 amino acids.

In DNA, the CDR3 is TGTGCCAGCAGCGTAGGGGTACAAAACATTCAGTACTTC. Protein: CASSVGVQNIQYF. The chain is built from TRBV9 and TRBJ2-4; D is unclear. Germline V lookup: CDR1 SGDLS, CDR2 YYNGEE. Trimming pared 0 bases from V and 5 bases from J, leaving 6 bases between. CDR3 length equals 13 residues.

The V call is TRBV28, the J call TRBJ2-3; 9 bases line up with TRBD1. The V gene's germline CDR1 is MDHEN and CDR2 SYDVKM. The CDR3 is made up of 13 amino acids. V gave up 11 bases and J gave up 2 bases; unmatched junction bases: 5. As DNA, the CDR3 is TGTGCCTGGGGGGACAGGGTCACAGATACGCAGTATTTT. Its protein is CAWGDRVTDTQYF.

J is TRBJ2-1 and V is TRBV4-2; D remains unclear. V shed 1 base and J shed 5 bases, with 9 bases lying between them. Germline V gives CDR1 LGHNA, CDR2 YNFKEQ. This CDR3 comprises 14 residues. CDR3 DNA sequence: TGTGCCAGCAGCCAAGGGGCCAACAACAATGAGCAGTTCTTC. It yields the protein CASSQGANNNEQFF.

In this sample, this clone turned up a few times. This rearrangement joins TRBV15 to TRBJ2-2; D gene ambiguous. Germline assignment: CDR1 LNHNV and CDR2 YYDKDF (reference sequence). The CDR3 runs 16 residues. Deletions cut 0 bases from V and 6 bases from J, with 14 bases between. The CDR3: CATSRDLGVGSGELFF. CDR3 DNA: TGTGCCACCAGCAGAGATCTTGGGGTCGGCTCCGGGGAGCTGTTTTTT.

The chain uses TRBV4-3 and TRBJ2-4; D not certain. Trimming left V 4 bases short and J 9 bases short, with 13 bases between. From germline, CDR1 is LGHNA and CDR2 YSLEER. This CDR3 has 13 residues. As DNA, the CDR3 is TGCGCCAGCAGCCCTTCCGGGTTAGGCATTCAGTACTTC. Protein: CASSPSGLGIQYF.

This clone was found once. The rearrangement uses TRBV4-1 and TRBJ1-1; weak D call: TRBD1 (5 bases). The CDR3 runs 11 residues. Germline V lookup: CDR1 MGHRA, CDR2 YSYEKL. The germline V and J ends were trimmed by 6 bases and 10 bases, with 12 bases remaining between them. The CDR3 nucleotides are TGCGCCAGCAGTCGTGACAGTGTAGCTTTCTTT. This sequence encodes CASSRDSVAFF.

The CDR3 DNA reads as TGTGCCAGTAGTGCGGACAGGGGGAGAAATAGCAATCAGCCCCAGCATTTT. It yields the protein CASSADRGRNSNQPQHF. The V gene is TRBV19, the J gene TRBJ1-5, with 10 bases that match TRBD1. V trimming: 5 bases; J trimming: 0 bases; junction bases outside the gene matches: 7. The germline CDR1 and CDR2 sequences are LNHDA and SQIVND (reference sequence). The CDR3 runs to 17 residues.

This clone was seen once. The junction differs from germline at one of its ends, possibly a read error. The chain links TRBV12-3 or TRBV12-4 to TRBJ2-1; no firm D call. This CDR3 region has 11 residues. Here the CDR3 reads CASTFYDEQFF. CDR3 nucleotide sequence: TGTGCCAGCACCTTCTACGATGAGCAGTTCTTC.

V gene TRBV28 combines with J gene TRBJ1-1; possible D gene TRBD1, 6 bases. CDR1 is MDHEN, CDR2 SYDVKM, per germline. The V end lost 5 bases, the J end lost 5 bases, and 18 bases lay between the germline ends. The CDR3 contains 15 residues. The CDR3 spells CASSPRRGGRTEAFF. CDR3 DNA: TGTGCCAGCAGTCCCCGGAGAGGGGGGAGGACTGAAGCTTTCTTT.

V and J are TRBV28 and TRBJ2-6; TRBD1 matches at 7 bases. The CDR3 has 16 residues. Germline V gene sequence: CDR1 MDHEN, CDR2 SYDVKM. V shed 8 bases, J shed 1 base, and the junction held 8 bases outside the gene matches. The CDR3 loop is CASSGQRTSGANVLTF. CDR3 DNA: TGTGCCAGCTCGGGACAGAGAACGTCTGGGGCCAACGTCCTGACTTTC.

There are a few counts of this clone. The rearrangement uses TRBV4-1 and TRBJ2-7; weak D call: TRBD1 (5 bases). This CDR3 comprises 15 residues. Germline V CDR1 and CDR2: MGHRA, YSYEKL. Trimming left V 0 bases short and J 1 base short, with 10 bases between. The CDR3 region is CASSQEPRQSYEQYF. In nucleotides, the CDR3 is TGCGCCAGCAGCCAAGAGCCGCGACAGTCCTACGAGCAGTACTTC.

The genes are TRBV29-1 and TRBJ2-1; possibly TRBD2 for D (5 bases). V lost 3 bases and J lost 5, with 8 bases in between. Germline CDR1 SQVTM, CDR2 ANQGSEA. CDR3 size: 12 residues. The CDR3 region has the DNA TGCAGCGTTGATGGGAGAGACAATGAGCAGTTCTTC. It codes for CSVDGRDNEQFF.

V gene TRBV29-1 combines with J gene TRBJ1-2; no reliable D call. Trimming cost V 7 bases and J 0 bases, with 6 bases left between them. Germline assignment: CDR1 SQVTM and CDR2 ANQGSEA. The CDR3 consists of 11 residues. The CDR3 coding sequence is TGCAGCGGTGACTCTAACTATGGCTACACCTTC. As protein: CSGDSNYGYTF.

J is TRBJ1-6 and V is TRBV28, with D possibly being TRBD1 (5 bases). The CDR3 runs to 17 residues. Trimming took off 6 bases at V and 5 bases at J, with 20 bases between the two ends. Germline lookup yields CDR1 MDHEN and CDR2 SYDVKM. CDR3 loop: CASSSLWTRRDNSPLHF. In nucleotides, the CDR3 is TGTGCCAGCAGCTCCCTATGGACAAGGCGGGATAATTCACCCCTCCACTTT.

V gene TRBV11-2 combines with J gene TRBJ2-3; 7 nucleotides match TRBD1. Germline assignment: CDR1 SGHAT and CDR2 FQNNGV. The junction had 7 bases not matched to a gene; V was cut back by 4 bases and J by 3 bases. The CDR3 loop spans 15 amino acids. The CDR3 bases are TGTGCCAGCAGCTCCCGAAGGGGGCAGACAGATACGCAGTATTTT. As protein: CASSSRRGQTDTQYF.

The chain links TRBV5-1 to TRBJ1-5, with 8 nucleotides matching TRBD1. This CDR3 is built from 15 residues. Germline values: CDR1 SGHRS, CDR2 YFSETQ. V was clipped by 4 bases and J by 4 bases; unmatched bases: 7. The CDR3 loop is CASSLGRGRNQPQHF. CDR3 nucleotides: TGCGCCAGCAGCCTTGGCAGGGGGCGGAATCAGCCCCAGCATTTT.

The chain links TRBV18 to TRBJ2-1; D ambiguous. This CDR3 spans 13 amino acids. The ends were cut back, 4 bases at V and 5 bases at J, with 9 bases in the middle. From germline, CDR1 is KGHSH and CDR2 LQKENI. The CDR3 spells CASSQTVDNEQFF. The CDR3 DNA follows: TGTGCCAGCTCACAAACAGTAGACAATGAGCAGTTCTTC.

This chain uses TRBV12-3 or TRBV12-4 with TRBJ1-1, with no clear D. The CDR3 consists of 13 residues. The V and J ends lost 8 bases and 0 bases respectively, with 10 bases between them. CDR3 DNA sequence: TGTGCCAGCTGTCCGGATGTGAACACTGAAGCTTTCTTT. This codes for CASCPDVNTEAFF.

The V and J genes are TRBV13 and TRBJ2-5; a weak D match, TRBD1 (7 bases). The CDR3 is made up of 16 amino acids. Germline V gives CDR1 PRHDT, CDR2 FYEKMQ (reference sequence). Trimming removed 0 bases at V and 4 bases at J, with 15 bases between. The CDR3 DNA is TGTGCCAGCAGCTTAGGCCGACAGGGAGGCCTAGAGACCCAGTACTTC. Translation gives CASSLGRQGGLETQYF. The whole variable domain, remainder taken from reference TRBV13 and TRBJ2-5, is AAGVIQSPRHLIKEKRETATLKCYPIPRHDTVYWYQQGPGQDPQFLISFYEKMQSDKGSIPDRFSAQQFSDYHSELNMSSLELGDSALYFCASSLGRQGGLETQYFGPGTRLLVL.

This clone appeared once. The V gene is TRBV7-8, the J gene TRBJ2-1; TRBD2 aligns across 8 bases. Unmatched junction bases numbered 18, after V lost 11 bases and J lost 9 bases. This CDR3 contains 15 residues. Looked up from germline, CDR1 is SGHVS and CDR2 is FQNEAQ. CDR3 amino acids: CASTEERGGRGEQFF. The CDR3 nucleotides read TGTGCCTCTACCGAGGAACGGGGGGGCCGGGGTGAGCAGTTCTTC.

The count of this clone is one. The chain recombines TRBV11-2 with TRBJ2-7; 8 bases fit TRBD2. CDR1 is SGHAT and CDR2 is FQNNGV in the germline V gene. Losses at the gene ends were 5 bases for V and 4 bases for J; bases not matched to a gene: 13. The CDR3 totals 16 residues. DNA for the CDR3: TGTGCCAGCAGCCCCGGGGGAGCGGGAGTAACGTACGAGCAGTACTTC. Protein: CASSPGGAGVTYEQYF.